This TCR beta chain was retrieved from a study of control samples from healthy donors and cancer patients (dated by TCRdb to about 2020). A remark on this clone: There is no known antigen for this receptor. Base qualities are not at hand, and no much larger clone is one base apart.

Libraries were built with the immunoSEQ multiplex PCR assay. Entries here come from immuneACCESS through TCRdb and include only in-frame sequences with V and J called. Some clones fail to appear in such tables; in the studies checked, an unresolved V gene covers under half of the shortfall, and the cause of the remainder is unknown. The sample profile shows about 59,000 clones; roughly 90% of them were found once. The top ten hold 1.5% to 2% of the sample. Material: PBMCs. The TCR originated in a middle-aged man with colorectal cancer.

The DNA sequence is TGTGCCAGCAGTCCTAGGGACAGCCAAGGCACTGAAGCTTTCTTT. Translated, this is CASSPRDSQGTEAFF. Recombination joined TRBV2 with TRBJ1-1; a stretch of 7 junction bases matches TRBD1. Compared with germline, V lacks 5 bases and J lacks 4 bases; bases without a gene match: 10. Sequences SNHLY (CDR1) and FYNNEI (CDR2) are obtained from the germline V gene. The CDR3 starts with the cysteine, ends with the phenylalanine, and has 15 residues. Just CDR3 DNA is preserved here, 45 bases in frame from base 1.